This TCR beta chain was recorded in a study of blood T cell repertoires in COVID-19. The data were produced by immunoSEQ multiplex PCR, yet TCRdb's version contains in-frame clones alone and is incomplete. The data contain around 100,000 clones, approximately 84% of them singletons. The V gene lost 1 base and the J gene lost 8 bases, with 5 bases spanning the gap. The CDR3 runs 12 residues. This chain uses TRBV12-3 or TRBV12-4 with TRBJ2-2; D not resolved. This sequence originates from a human donor in a cohort sampled during active COVID-19. The sample comprised peripheral blood. CDR3: CASSLGAGELFF. CDR3 nucleotide sequence: TGTGCCAGCAGTTTAGGGGCTGGGGAGCTGTTTTTT.